One sample yielded the 19 T cell receptor beta chains listed below, sequenced in a study of blood T cell repertoires in COVID-19. Assay: immunoSEQ multiplex PCR; the TCRdb copy retains only in-frame clones and omits some. Of over 150,000 clones in the sample, 79% were seen once. The source material was PBMCs or T cells enriched from blood (not recorded which). These receptors all come from a woman aged 70-85 years in a cohort exposed to, infected with or recovered from COVID-19 (not recorded which).

This clone was counted only a few times. V usage is TRBV10-3 and J usage is TRBJ1-1; unclear D gene. Germline-derived CDR1 and CDR2 are ENHRY and SYGVKD. This CDR3 has 14 amino acids. V lost 6 bases and J lost 1, with 12 bases in between. The CDR3 here is CAIRAGIGNTEAFF. CDR3 DNA: TGTGCCATCAGGGCCGGGATAGGGAACACTGAAGCTTTCTTT.

The rearrangement joins TRBV7-9 to TRBJ1-2; the D is unclear. From germline, CDR1 is SEHNR and CDR2 FQNEAQ (reference sequence). This CDR3 contains 13 residues. V dropped 2 bases and J dropped 2 bases, with 6 bases sitting between them. Here the CDR3 DNA reads TGTGCCAGCAGCTTAATACGGAACTATGGCTACACCTTC. Translation gives CASSLIRNYGYTF.

This clone has just one count. The V and J genes are TRBV18 and TRBJ1-1, with D possibly matching TRBD1 (5 bases). There are 12 residues in the CDR3. Trimming took off 3 bases at V and 7 bases at J, with 9 bases between the two ends. Per the germline V gene, CDR1 is KGHSH and CDR2 is LQKENI. The CDR3 DNA sequence: TGTGCCAGCTCACCCGTCCAGGGTGAAGCTTTCTTT. Protein product: CASSPVQGEAFF.

This clone showed up just a few times. V gene TRBV5-5 combines with J gene TRBJ2-1; 7 nucleotides agree with TRBD2. This CDR3 has 16 residues. The germline gives CDR1 SGHKS, CDR2 YYEKEE (reference sequence). V was clipped by 1 base and J by 8 bases; unmatched bases: 12. The CDR3 DNA is TGTGCCAGCAGCTTGAGGCGGGAGCTTGATCGCCATGAGCAGTTCTTC. Amino acid sequence: CASSLRRELDRHEQFF.

This chain uses TRBV9 with TRBJ1-1, with D maybe TRBD1 (6 bases). Trimming stripped 3 bases from V and 3 bases from J, with 9 bases between. This CDR3 is 13 amino acids long. Germline V gene sequence: CDR1 SGDLS, CDR2 YYNGEE. This chain's CDR3 is CASSAHRDTEAFF. CDR3 bases: TGTGCCAGCAGCGCCCACAGGGACACTGAAGCTTTCTTT.

This chain links TRBV12-5 with TRBJ2-6; 13 bases agree with TRBD2. Germline loops: CDR1 LGHNT, CDR2 FRNRAP. The CDR3 is 20 amino acids. The J segment lost 3 bases and the V segment lost 3 bases, leaving 11 bases of the junction unmatched. This chain's CDR3 is CASGFMGGLAGVGGANVLTF. DNA for the CDR3: TGTGCTAGTGGTTTTATGGGTGGACTAGCGGGAGTGGGTGGGGCCAACGTCCTGACTTTC.

The table lists this clone with a count of one. The chain uses TRBV28 and TRBJ1-2, with D unresolved. V lost 4 bases to trimming and J lost 4 bases, with 13 bases between them. The CDR3 is 14 residues long. Germline V gives CDR1 MDHEN, CDR2 SYDVKM. Here the CDR3 DNA reads TGTGCCAGCAGTTCTCAGCCGGAGACCTATGGCTACACCTTC. This sequence encodes CASSSQPETYGYTF.

The chain joins TRBV18 to TRBJ2-1, with D perhaps matching TRBD1 (6 bases). V was pared by 2 bases and J by 1 base, with 9 bases between. Looked up from germline, CDR1 is KGHSH and CDR2 is LQKENI. This CDR3 has 15 residues. For the CDR3, the DNA is TGTGCCAGCTCACCAGGACAGCTATCCTACAATGAGCAGTTCTTC. Translation: CASSPGQLSYNEQFF.

This clone has only a few counts. J is TRBJ1-5 and V is TRBV28; 7 nucleotides align to TRBD1. With V trimmed by 2 bases and J by 3 bases, 10 bases remained unmatched. Germline-derived CDR1 and CDR2 are MDHEN and SYDVKM. The CDR3 is made up of 17 amino acids. The CDR3 region has the DNA TGTGCCAGCAGTTTAGGGGGTACAGGGGCGGTCAATCAGCCCCAGCATTTT. Its protein is CASSLGGTGAVNQPQHF.

In this sample, this clone turned up a few times. Within the sample, other DNA sequences also encode this same CDR3. This chain joins TRBV2 and TRBJ2-3; tentative D call: TRBD2 (6 bases). This CDR3 comprises 15 residues. Per the germline V gene, CDR1 is SNHLY and CDR2 is FYNNEI. V lost 5 bases and J 3 bases, leaving 15 bases between the germline ends. The CDR3 DNA sequence: TGTGCCAGCAGTCCGACCGGGGGATTGACAGATACGCAGTATTTT. It specifies CASSPTGGLTDTQYF.

The V call is TRBV5-1, the J call TRBJ2-7; 12 bases match TRBD2. CDR1 and CDR2 from the germline V gene are SGHRS and YFSETQ. The junction had 9 bases not matched to a gene; V was cut back by 3 bases and J by 2 bases. This CDR3 is built from 17 residues. The CDR3: CASSSRLAGAMTYEQYF. The DNA for the CDR3 is TGCGCCAGCAGCTCAAGACTAGCGGGAGCGATGACCTACGAGCAGTACTTC.

This clone has only a few counts. This chain links TRBV9 with TRBJ2-5; TRBD1 agrees at 8 bases. V lost 0 bases and J lost 2; bases outside the gene matches: 6. The CDR3 contains 16 residues. Germline CDR1 SGDLS, CDR2 YYNGEE. The DNA of the CDR3 is TGTGCCAGCAGCGTAGGGGCAGGGGGCTTTCAAGAGACCCAGTACTTC. It translates to CASSVGAGGFQETQYF.

The chain recombines TRBV18 with TRBJ1-6; 7 bases match TRBD1. The CDR3 runs to 13 residues. V lost 10 bases, J lost 7 bases, and 7 bases stayed unmatched. Per germline, CDR1 KGHSH and CDR2 LQKENI. CDR3 DNA: TGTGCCACCACACAGGGGAGGAATTCACCCCTCCACTTT. Protein: CATTQGRNSPLHF.

This chain connects TRBV5-1 to TRBJ2-5; 10 nucleotides align to TRBD2. The germline gives CDR1 SGHRS, CDR2 YFSETQ. V was pared by 4 bases and J by 7 bases, with 4 bases of the junction left unmatched. This CDR3 is built from 13 residues. Here the CDR3 reads CASSLIAGGTQYF. The CDR3 DNA is TGCGCCAGCAGCCTCATAGCGGGAGGGACCCAGTACTTC.

The chain uses TRBV5-8 and TRBJ2-7; 10 bases align to TRBD1. CDR3 length: 14 residues. The germline gives CDR1 SGHTS, CDR2 YDEGEE. V shed 1 base and J 5 bases; nucleotides not matched to a gene: 3. The CDR3 region has the DNA TGTGCCAGCAGCTTGCTTGGACAGGGGGACGAGCAGTACTTC. Translated: CASSLLGQGDEQYF.

This sequence joins TRBV3-1 (or the pseudogene TRBV3-2) and TRBJ2-2; 8 positions agree with TRBD1. This CDR3 is built from 16 residues. From germline, CDR1 is LGHDT and CDR2 YNNKEL (reference sequence). V shed 1 base, J shed 6 bases, and the junction held 7 bases outside the gene matches. DNA of the CDR3: TGTGCCAGCAGCCAAGCCGGCAGGGGGCTCTCCGGGGAGCTGTTTTTT. It translates to CASSQAGRGLSGELFF.

In its sample, this clone was seen a few times. V usage is TRBV2 and J usage is TRBJ2-3, with 10 bases aligning to TRBD2. The CDR3 has 16 amino acids. Germline lookup yields CDR1 SNHLY and CDR2 FYNNEI. V lost 3 bases to trimming and J lost 6 bases; unmatched junction nucleotides: 9. CDR3 coding DNA: TGTGCCAGCAGTGACGGAGCGGGAGGGCCGGGGGATACGCAGTATTTT. It yields the protein CASSDGAGGPGDTQYF.

The chain uses TRBV30 and TRBJ2-1; unclear D gene. V was trimmed by 5 bases and J by 4 bases, leaving 6 bases between them. Per the germline V gene, CDR1 is GTSNPN and CDR2 is SVGIG (reference sequence). The CDR3 has 11 residues. The CDR3 coding sequence is TGTGCCTGGGATCAGTACAATGAGCAGTTCTTC. It is translated as CAWDQYNEQFF.

This clone occurred a few times. The sample contains more than one DNA sequence encoding this CDR3. The rearrangement links TRBV7-9 to TRBJ2-2, with D tentatively TRBD2 (5 bases). This CDR3 contains 15 residues. Germline values: CDR1 SEHNR, CDR2 FQNEAQ (reference sequence). The V end lost 4 bases, the J end lost 1 base, and 10 bases lay between the germline ends. The CDR3 nucleotides are TGTGCCAGCAGCTGGACTGGATTGAACACCGGGGAGCTGTTTTTT. It translates to CASSWTGLNTGELFF.